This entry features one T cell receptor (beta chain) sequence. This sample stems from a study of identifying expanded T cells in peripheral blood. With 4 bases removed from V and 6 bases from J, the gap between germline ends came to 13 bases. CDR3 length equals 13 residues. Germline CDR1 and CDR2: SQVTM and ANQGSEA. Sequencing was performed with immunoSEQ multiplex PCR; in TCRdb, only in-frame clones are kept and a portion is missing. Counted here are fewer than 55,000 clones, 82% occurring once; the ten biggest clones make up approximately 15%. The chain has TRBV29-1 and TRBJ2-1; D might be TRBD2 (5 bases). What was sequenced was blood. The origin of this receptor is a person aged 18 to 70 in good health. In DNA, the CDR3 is TGCAGCGTTGTAGGCCTAGCAGGCAATGAGCAGTTCTTC. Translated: CSVVGLAGNEQFF.